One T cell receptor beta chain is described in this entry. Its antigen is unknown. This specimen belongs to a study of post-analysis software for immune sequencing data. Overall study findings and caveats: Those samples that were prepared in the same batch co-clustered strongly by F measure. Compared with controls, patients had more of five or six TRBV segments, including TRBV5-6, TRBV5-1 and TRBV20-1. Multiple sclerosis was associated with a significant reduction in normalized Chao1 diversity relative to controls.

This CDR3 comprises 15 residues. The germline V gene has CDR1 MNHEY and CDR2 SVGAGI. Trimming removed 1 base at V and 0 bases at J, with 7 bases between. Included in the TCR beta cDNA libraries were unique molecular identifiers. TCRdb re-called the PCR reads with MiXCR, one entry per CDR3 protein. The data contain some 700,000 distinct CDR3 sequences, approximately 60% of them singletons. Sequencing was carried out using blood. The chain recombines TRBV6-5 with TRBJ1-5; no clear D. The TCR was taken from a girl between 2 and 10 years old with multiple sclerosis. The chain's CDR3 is CASSYLAGSNQPQHF. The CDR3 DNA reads TGTGCCAGCAGTTACTTAGCCGGTAGCAATCAGCCCCAGCATTTT.